This entry features one TCR beta chain sequence. The data are from a study of blood T cell repertoires in COVID-19. Turning to the study itself: The study drew acute and convalescent COVID-19 samples from the United States, Italy and Spain. Nucleic acid was either cDNA or gDNA, and it came from T cells, B-cell-depleted T cells, or PBMCs.

In the source study's methods: Amplified reference gene primers provided the basis for estimating nucleated cell counts. Assay used: immunoSEQ multiplex PCR; TCRdb lists only in-frame clones, some missing. The DNA gave D and trimming, while V, J and clone size come from that table. This repertoire shows about 180,000 clones, around 80% found once; its top ten account for roughly 6.3%. The CDR3 spans 17 residues. Germline lookup yields CDR1 SGHTA and CDR2 FQGNSA. V gave up 5 bases and J gave up 4 bases, with 18 bases separating them. The source material was peripheral blood. This TCR came from a human donor in a cohort sampled during active COVID-19. V usage is TRBV7-2 and J usage is TRBJ1-6, with D possibly TRBD1 on 6 matching bases. CDR3 residues: CASSTVRTEMYNSPLHF. In DNA form, the CDR3 reads TGTGCCAGCAGCACCGTAAGGACAGAGATGTATAATTCACCCCTCCACTTT.